The 20 T cell receptor beta chains reported below all come from one sample, sequenced in a study of cytomegalovirus exposure and HLA in healthy donors (dated by TCRdb to the late 2010s). Libraries were prepared through the immunoSEQ multiplex PCR assay. For the multiplex PCR, a mixture combining 60 forward primers for TCR Vbeta segments and 13 reverse primers for TCR Jbeta segments was used. TCRdb carries this immuneACCESS record with in-frame sequences only. Its versions omit some clonotypes, under half of them owing to an unresolved V gene in the studies checked, with the rest unexplained. Across this sample there are roughly 140,000 clones, with more than 75% seen only once. The ten top clones hold about 2.3% of the sample. Material: PBMCs. The receptor source for this set is a woman aged 18 to 35 in good health and CMV-seronegative.

V usage is TRBV6-5 and J usage is TRBJ1-2; D gene uncertain. V shed 5 bases and J shed 4 bases, with 11 bases lying between them. Germline V gene data show CDR1 as MNHEY and CDR2 as SVGAGI. The CDR3 consists of 13 residues. CDR3 region: CASSTRLGYGYTF. CDR3 DNA sequence: TGTGCCAGCAGTACGCGGCTAGGCTATGGCTACACCTTC.

The rearrangement uses TRBV4-2 and TRBJ1-5, with D tentatively TRBD1 (5 bases). Germline-derived CDR1 and CDR2 are LGHNA and YNFKEQ. This CDR3 is built from 17 residues. V was pared by 0 bases and J by 2 bases, with 14 bases between. CDR3 amino acids: CASSQDLLGVGNQPQHF. CDR3 sequence (DNA): TGTGCCAGCAGCCAAGATTTGTTAGGGGTTGGCAATCAGCCCCAGCATTTT.

The chain is built from TRBV12-1 and TRBJ1-2; TRBD1 is the table's D call, not checked against the DNA. TRBV12-1 is listed as a pseudogene. This CDR3 is built from 17 residues. This chain's CDR3 is CASSSTTGLTINYGYTF. The CDR3 coding sequence is TGTGCCAGCAGCTCGACGACAGGGTTAACGATTAACTATGGCTACACCTTC.

The rearrangement uses TRBV6-4 and TRBJ2-4; no reliable D call. V lost 4 bases and J 8 bases, leaving 12 bases between the germline ends. Per germline, CDR1 MRHNA and CDR2 SNTAGT. This CDR3 comprises 13 residues. CDR3 DNA sequence: TGTGCCAGCAGTGTATCTCCTAATGACATTCAGTACTTC. Translating it yields CASSVSPNDIQYF.

There are a few counts of this clone. This sequence joins TRBV29-1 and TRBJ2-3; TRBD1 matches at 8 bases. There are 14 residues in the CDR3. The ends lost 7 bases at V and 6 bases at J; junction bases unmatched: 12. The germline gives CDR1 SQVTM, CDR2 ANQGSEA. This CDR3 reads CSAQGAIPTDTQYF. In DNA, the CDR3 is TGCAGCGCCCAGGGGGCTATCCCGACTGATACGCAGTATTTT.

The chain has TRBV7-9 and TRBJ1-1; D possibly corresponds to TRBD1 (5 bases). Between the trimmed V and J ends, which lost 6 bases and 4 bases, there was a span of 15 bases. From germline, CDR1 is SEHNR and CDR2 FQNEAQ (reference sequence). This CDR3 spans 14 amino acids. The CDR3 DNA reads TGTGCCAGCAGTGCGGGGGGACGGAGCACTGAAGCTTTCTTT. The encoded protein is CASSAGGRSTEAFF.

The chain has TRBV7-9 and TRBJ2-1; 11 bases line up with TRBD2. V lost 5 bases, J lost 6 bases, and 12 bases stayed unmatched. CDR1 and CDR2 from the germline V gene are SEHNR and FQNEAQ (reference sequence). This CDR3 is built from 17 residues. CDR3 amino acids: CASSPAITSGSINEQFF. The CDR3 coding sequence is TGTGCCAGCAGCCCTGCTATTACTAGCGGGAGCATCAATGAGCAGTTCTTC.

The chain carries TRBV28 and TRBJ1-5; no clear D. Trimming removed 2 bases from V and 3 bases from J, with 14 bases in between. Germline CDR1 reads MDHEN; CDR2 reads SYDVKM. CDR3 length: 16 residues. CDR3 sequence (DNA): TGTGCCAGCAGTTTAAGTATTCGGGTCCACAATCAGCCCCAGCATTTT. Translated, it gives CASSLSIRVHNQPQHF. Supplemented by reference TRBV28 and TRBJ1-5, the full variable domain reads DVKVTQSSRYLVKRTGEKVFLECVQDMDHENMFWYRQDPGLGLRLIYFSYDVKMKEKGDIPEGYSVSREKKERFSLILESASTNQTSMYLCASSLSIRVHNQPQHFGDGTRLSIL.

The count of this clone is one. The chain combines TRBV5-1 with TRBJ1-2, with 9 bases fitting TRBD1. V lost 0 bases, J lost 8 bases, and 8 bases stayed unmatched. Germline CDR1 reads SGHRS; CDR2 reads YFSETQ. CDR3 length: 15 amino acids. The CDR3 region has the DNA TGCGCCAGCAGCTTGGGGGACAGGGAGGATCGGGGCTACACCTTC. Translated: CASSLGDREDRGYTF.

The genes are TRBV28 and TRBJ2-1; D not certain. CDR3 length equals 11 residues. The germline V gene encodes CDR1 MDHEN and CDR2 SYDVKM. Trimming cost V 8 bases and J 7 bases, with 9 bases left between them. CDR3 region: CASRNLNEQFF. The CDR3 region has the DNA TGTGCCAGCCGAAACTTGAATGAGCAGTTCTTC.

V and J are TRBV2 and TRBJ2-3, with 7 bases identical to TRBD2. The CDR3 runs 18 residues. Germline lookup yields CDR1 SNHLY and CDR2 FYNNEI. V trimming: 8 bases; J trimming: 0 bases; junction bases outside the gene matches: 17. CDR3 residues: CASVRFPLGGSSTDTQYF. The CDR3 region has the DNA TGTGCCAGCGTAAGGTTTCCCCTGGGGGGGAGTAGCACAGATACGCAGTATTTT.

The chain uses TRBV7-9 and TRBJ2-5; 8 bases map to TRBD2. Germline assignment: CDR1 SEHNR and CDR2 FQNEAQ (reference sequence). Losses at the gene ends were 2 bases for V and 5 bases for J; bases not matched to a gene: 19. This CDR3 spans 19 amino acids. CDR3 residues: CASSLTPAGSSGSFETQYF. The CDR3 DNA follows: TGTGCCAGCAGCTTAACCCCGGCGGGGTCCAGCGGGAGCTTTGAGACCCAGTACTTC.

With respect to this clone: As the CDR3 is not closed by the conserved phenylalanine or tryptophan, this likely results from a read error. The DNA is omitted, as the CDR3 cannot be located on it reliably, and the CDR3 follows TCRdb's listing. V is TRBV2 and J is TRBJ1-2; the table gives TRBD1 as D, unverified against the DNA. The CDR3 spans 13 residues, counting both ends. CDR1 is SNHLY and CDR2 is FYNNEI in the germline V gene. This CDR3 reads CASSNTGTGRMPI.

The chain joins TRBV7-2 to TRBJ1-4; D ambiguous. The CDR3 runs to 15 residues. The V gene lost 3 bases and the J gene lost 0 bases, with 8 bases spanning the gap. Germline V gives CDR1 SGHTA, CDR2 FQGNSA. The CDR3 is CASSFQRATNEKLFF. The CDR3 DNA reads as TGTGCCAGCAGCTTTCAGCGGGCAACTAATGAAAAACTGTTTTTT.

The chain combines TRBV7-9 with TRBJ2-5; possible D gene TRBD1, 6 bases. The V end was cut by 2 bases, the J end by 2 bases, with 15 bases between. This CDR3 region has 16 residues. The germline gives CDR1 SEHNR, CDR2 FQNEAQ (reference sequence). The CDR3 is CASSLRTAVSQETQYF. Here the CDR3 DNA reads TGTGCCAGCAGCTTAAGGACAGCAGTATCTCAAGAGACCCAGTACTTC.

The chain carries TRBV5-4 and TRBJ1-4; 7 bases map to TRBD1. Germline V gene lookup returns CDR1 SGHNT and CDR2 YYREEE (reference sequence). Trimming removed 4 bases from V and 8 bases from J; junction bases left unmatched: 8. There are 14 residues in the CDR3. The CDR3 is CASSHRDSREKLFF. Here the CDR3 DNA reads TGTGCCAGCAGCCACCGGGACAGCCGCGAAAAACTGTTTTTT.

The V call is TRBV19, the J call TRBJ1-1; D is perhaps TRBD1 (6 bases). From germline, CDR1 is LNHDA and CDR2 SQIVND (reference sequence). CDR3 length: 15 residues. Trimming stripped 4 bases from V and 3 bases from J, with 15 bases between. The CDR3 loop is CASSRGQQLYTEAFF. DNA for the CDR3: TGTGCCAGTAGTAGAGGACAGCAGTTGTACACTGAAGCTTTCTTT. Looking up the rest from reference TRBV19 and TRBJ1-1 gives the full variable domain: DGGITQSPKYLFRKEGQNVTLSCEQNLNHDAMYWYRQDPGQGLRLIYYSQIVNDFQKGDIAEGYSVSREKKESFPLTVTSAQKNPTAFYLCASSRGQQLYTEAFFGQGTRLTVV.

The chain carries TRBV6-6 and TRBJ1-6, with 8 positions matching TRBD1. V was clipped by 3 bases and J by 9 bases; unmatched bases: 10. From germline, CDR1 is MNHNY and CDR2 SVGAGI (reference sequence). The CDR3 extends over 16 amino acids. The CDR3: CASSYGWTGHSSPLHF. The CDR3 nucleotides read TGTGCCAGCAGTTATGGCTGGACAGGGCATAGTTCACCCCTCCACTTT.

The rearrangement uses TRBV7-2 and TRBJ1-4; possibly TRBD1 for D (6 bases). Germline-derived CDR1 and CDR2 are SGHTA and FQGNSA. With 5 bases removed from V and 2 bases from J, the gap between germline ends came to 12 bases. The CDR3 is 15 amino acids. CDR3 nucleotides: TGTGCCAGCAGCACACAGGGTATGACTAATGAAAAACTGTTTTTT. This translates into CASSTQGMTNEKLFF.

V gene TRBV6-5 combines with J gene TRBJ2-1, with D maybe TRBD2 (5 bases). The CDR3 length is 15 residues. Germline CDR1 and CDR2: MNHEY and SVGAGI. Trimming pared 5 bases from V and 8 bases from J, leaving 19 bases between. The chain's CDR3 is CASSPDERTGDEQFF. The CDR3 DNA is TGTGCCAGCAGTCCCGACGAGCGGACGGGCGATGAGCAGTTCTTC.